A single sample is the source of the 30 T cell receptor beta chains below, sequenced in a study of OX40 agonist ivuxolimab in advanced cancers. The data were produced by immunoSEQ multiplex PCR, yet TCRdb's version contains in-frame clones alone and is incomplete. This sample has just under 20,000 clones; just under 75% occur once, and the top ten carry 33%. Sequences were derived from CD4+ or CD8+ T cells sorted from blood, sampled in a trial of the OX40 agonist ivuxolimab. The receptors originated from an adult with an advanced solid tumor such as melanoma, head and neck, liver or kidney cancer.

This clone was seen a single time. The J gene is TRBJ2-3, the V gene TRBV27, with 9 bases aligning to TRBD1. CDR1 is MNHEY, CDR2 SMNVEV, per germline (reference sequence). Trimming cost V 8 bases and J 1 base; bases outside gene matches: 4. CDR3 length: 14 amino acids. Here the CDR3 reads CASRWTGGTDTQYF. The DNA of the CDR3 is TGTGCCAGCCGATGGACAGGGGGCACAGATACGCAGTATTTT.

The gene calls are TRBV30 and TRBJ2-7; 8 bases agree with TRBD1. Per the germline V gene, CDR1 is GTSNPN and CDR2 is SVGIG (reference sequence). V gave up 4 bases and J gave up 2 bases; unmatched junction bases: 13. This CDR3 contains 16 residues. The CDR3 nucleotides are TGTGCCTGGAACCCCGACAGGGGTTGGGGGGCCTACGAGCAGTACTTC. It specifies CAWNPDRGWGAYEQYF. Variable domain in full (rest from reference TRBV30 and TRBJ2-7): SQTIHQWPATLVQPVGSPLSLECTVEGTSNPNLYWYRQAAGRGLQLLFYSVGIGQISSEVPQNLSASRPQDRQFILSSKKLLLSDSGFYLCAWNPDRGWGAYEQYFGPGTRLTVT.

This clone was seen only a few times. This sequence joins TRBV7-9 and TRBJ1-1; D is unresolved. Germline V gives CDR1 SEHNR, CDR2 FQNEAQ (reference sequence). This CDR3 has 11 residues. Trimming cost V 5 bases and J 8 bases, with 9 bases left between them. The CDR3 region has the DNA TGTGCCAGCAGCCCAACCACAGAAGCTTTCTTT. Translation: CASSPTTEAFF. Using reference TRBV7-9 and TRBJ1-1 for the parts outside the CDR3, the full variable domain is DTGVSQNPRHKITKRGQNVTFRCDPISEHNRLYWYRQTLGQGPEFLTYFQNEAQLEKSRLLSDRFSAERPKGSFSTLEIQRTEQGDSAMYLCASSPTTEAFFGQGTRLTVV.

The V and J genes are TRBV4-1 and TRBJ1-1; D may be TRBD1 (5 bases). This CDR3 region has 15 residues. Germline values: CDR1 MGHRA, CDR2 YSYEKL. Between the trimmed V and J ends, which lost 5 bases and 5 bases, there was a span of 18 bases. CDR3 sequence (DNA): TGCGCCAGCAGCAACCGGGGCGTACTGAGTACTGAAGCTTTCTTT. Its translation is CASSNRGVLSTEAFF.

This clone has more than one count but fewer than ten. The V gene is TRBV9, the J gene TRBJ2-3; 9 bases are shared with TRBD2. The CDR3 consists of 15 residues. Germline CDR1 reads SGDLS; CDR2 reads YYNGEE. The trim removed 4 bases at V and 2 bases at J, leaving 5 bases unmatched. The CDR3 coding sequence is TGTGCCAGCAGCTTTAGCGGGGGTACCACAGATACGCAGTATTTT. Translating it yields CASSFSGGTTDTQYF.

The V gene is TRBV4-3, the J gene TRBJ1-4; tentative D call: TRBD1 (6 bases). From germline, CDR1 is LGHNA and CDR2 YSLEER. This CDR3 has 16 amino acids. V lost 3 bases to trimming and J lost 7 bases, with 18 bases between them. The CDR3 is CASSHGVTRGAEKLFF. CDR3 sequence (DNA): TGCGCCAGCAGCCACGGCGTTACACGGGGGGCTGAAAAACTGTTTTTT.

The CDR3 DNA sequence: TGTGCCAGCAGTTATTCGTACACCTACGAGCAGTACTTC. This gives the protein CASSYSYTYEQYF. The genes are TRBV6-5 and TRBJ2-7, with D hard to call. The CDR3 loop spans 13 amino acids. Per germline, CDR1 MNHEY and CDR2 SVGAGI. V lost 3 bases and J 2 bases, leaving 8 bases between the germline ends.

This clone was counted a single time. The gene calls are TRBV5-1 and TRBJ1-5; 9 nucleotides match TRBD1. CDR1 is SGHRS, CDR2 YFSETQ, per germline. The length of the CDR3 is 14 residues. V lost 6 bases to trimming and J lost 7 bases; unmatched junction nucleotides: 8. The chain's CDR3 is CASNPDRGDQPQHF. Here the CDR3 DNA reads TGCGCCAGCAACCCGGACAGGGGAGACCAGCCCCAGCATTTT.

The chain has TRBV7-2 and TRBJ2-5, with 16 bases lining up with TRBD2. The germline V gene encodes CDR1 SGHTA and CDR2 FQGNSA. The CDR3 is made up of 16 amino acids. V was pared by 4 bases and J by 5 bases, with 4 bases of the junction left unmatched. CDR3 sequence reads: CASSSGLAGGPETQYF. The CDR3 bases are TGTGCCAGCAGCTCGGGACTAGCGGGGGGGCCGGAGACCCAGTACTTC.

The chain links TRBV6-1 to TRBJ2-7; 7 positions match TRBD2. After removal of 8 bases from V and 12 bases from J, the junction contained 10 bases not matched to a gene. Germline V CDR1 and CDR2: MNHNS, SASEGT. The CDR3 consists of 11 residues. The CDR3 loop is CASGLADRRYF. The CDR3 nucleotides read TGTGCCAGCGGCCTAGCGGATAGGCGGTACTTC.

This clone has a single count. The chain combines TRBV12-5 with TRBJ2-7; D is unresolved. This CDR3 is built from 13 residues. CDR1 LGHNT and CDR2 FRNRAP come from the germline V gene. Deletions cut 4 bases from V and 1 base from J, with 8 bases between. DNA for the CDR3: TGTGCTAGTGGTTCCCACCGGTCCTACGAGCAGTACTTC. Translation gives CASGSHRSYEQYF.

This clone was seen a few times. The V call is TRBV19, the J call TRBJ1-3, with 7 nucleotides matching TRBD1. Germline V CDR1 and CDR2: LNHDA, SQIVND (reference sequence). The CDR3 covers 16 residues. V gave up 3 bases and J gave up 2 bases; unmatched junction bases: 7. This chain's CDR3 is CASSITGVSAGNTIYF. The CDR3 DNA reads as TGTGCCAGTAGTATCACAGGGGTATCAGCTGGAAACACCATATATTTT.

The rearrangement uses TRBV27 and TRBJ1-5; D is perhaps TRBD1 (5 bases). From germline, CDR1 is MNHEY and CDR2 SMNVEV (reference sequence). This CDR3 has 15 residues. Trimming left V 2 bases short and J 4 bases short, with 12 bases between. Here the CDR3 reads CASSLRGWGNQPQHF. CDR3 coding DNA: TGTGCCAGCAGTTTAAGGGGTTGGGGTAATCAGCCCCAGCATTTT.

The chain uses TRBV10-3 and TRBJ2-1, with 9 bases lining up with TRBD1. Germline CDR1 reads ENHRY; CDR2 reads SYGVKD. The CDR3 is 14 residues long. After removal of 10 bases from V and 3 bases from J, the junction contained 7 bases not matched to a gene. The CDR3 spells CATHRGQGYNEQFF. In DNA form, the CDR3 reads TGTGCCACCCACAGGGGACAGGGCTACAATGAGCAGTTCTTC.

V is TRBV18 and J is TRBJ1-1; 7 bases agree with TRBD1. CDR1 and CDR2 (germline): KGHSH, LQKENI. V gave up 2 bases and J gave up 0 bases; unmatched junction bases: 9. There are 17 residues in the CDR3. This CDR3 is CASSPIGDSTMNTEAFF. DNA of the CDR3: TGTGCCAGCTCACCAATAGGGGACAGCACAATGAACACTGAAGCTTTCTTT.

At least ten counts were recorded for this clone. Other nucleotide sequences from this sample produce the same CDR3. V gene TRBV6-5 combines with J gene TRBJ1-1; 7 bases align to TRBD1. Germline values: CDR1 MNHEY, CDR2 SVGAGI. V trimming: 6 bases; J trimming: 10 bases; junction bases outside the gene matches: 8. The CDR3 runs 12 residues. Here the CDR3 reads CASRKTGKRAFF. DNA of the CDR3: TGTGCCAGCAGGAAGACAGGGAAGAGAGCTTTCTTT.

This chain connects TRBV28 to TRBJ2-2, with 9 bases lining up with TRBD1. Germline V CDR1 and CDR2: MDHEN, SYDVKM. This CDR3 spans 17 amino acids. Trimming took 5 bases from V and 1 from J; bases not matched to a gene: 8. The CDR3 spells CASSPLRDRVNTGELFF. The CDR3 DNA follows: TGTGCCAGCAGTCCCCTCAGGGACAGGGTGAACACCGGGGAGCTGTTTTTT.

This clone was counted a few times. CDR3 coding DNA: TGCGCCAGCAGCCCAGACGTCGGGACAGGGGTCTATGGCTACACCTTC. Translation: CASSPDVGTGVYGYTF. The chain couples TRBV4-1 to TRBJ1-2; 10 positions match TRBD1. There are 16 residues in the CDR3. Trimming at V came to 4 bases and at J to 4 bases, leaving 9 bases not matched to a gene. CDR1 and CDR2 from the germline V gene are MGHRA and YSYEKL.

The gene calls are TRBV2 and TRBJ2-5, with TRBD2 matching 7 bases. CDR1 is SNHLY and CDR2 is FYNNEI in the germline V gene. CDR3 size: 15 residues. Trimming at V came to 3 bases and at J to 0 bases, leaving 4 bases not matched to a gene. CDR3 DNA: TGTGCCAGCAGTGACCCAGCGGGGCACCAAGAGACCCAGTACTTC. Residues: CASSDPAGHQETQYF. Filled out from reference TRBV2 and TRBJ2-5, the complete variable domain reads EPEVTQTPSHQVTQMGQEVILRCVPISNHLYFYWYRQILGQKVEFLVSFYNNEISEKSEIFDDQFSVERPDGSNFTLKIRSTKLEDSAMYFCASSDPAGHQETQYFGPGTRLLVL.

CDR3 amino acids: CASIPTVYGYTF. CDR3 in DNA: TGTGCCAGCATCCCGACCGTCTATGGCTACACCTTC. The chain employs TRBV27 and TRBJ1-2; D is unresolved. The ends were cut back, 7 bases at V and 4 bases at J, with 10 bases in the middle. Germline V lookup: CDR1 MNHEY, CDR2 SMNVEV (reference sequence). This CDR3 is 12 amino acids long.

The chain has TRBV19 and TRBJ1-2; D not resolved. Per the germline V gene, CDR1 is LNHDA and CDR2 is SQIVND (reference sequence). This CDR3 region has 14 residues. The V end lost 7 bases, the J end lost 5 bases, and 17 bases lay between the germline ends. The CDR3 sequence is CASTPGGSAYGYTF. The CDR3 coding sequence is TGTGCCAGTACCCCGGGTGGGTCAGCTTATGGCTACACCTTC. Supplemented by reference TRBV19 and TRBJ1-2, the full variable domain reads DGGITQSPKYLFRKEGQNVTLSCEQNLNHDAMYWYRQDPGQGLRLIYYSQIVNDFQKGDIAEGYSVSREKKESFPLTVTSAQKNPTAFYLCASTPGGSAYGYTFGSGTRLTVV.

This CDR3 is CASSTGLAGYNEQFF. The DNA for the CDR3 is TGTGCCAGCAGTACGGGACTAGCGGGGTACAATGAGCAGTTCTTC. This chain joins TRBV6-5 and TRBJ2-1, with 13 bases matching TRBD2. The length of the CDR3 is 15 residues. V lost 5 bases and J lost 4; bases outside the gene matches: 2. Germline V CDR1 and CDR2: MNHEY, SVGAGI.

The chain combines TRBV27 with TRBJ1-3; TRBD1 matches 12 bases. The CDR3 is 15 residues long. V lost 5 bases and J lost 2; bases outside the gene matches: 1. Germline assignment: CDR1 MNHEY and CDR2 SMNVEV (reference sequence). In nucleotides, the CDR3 is TGTGCCAGCAGTGGGGACAGGGGGCCTGGAAACACCATATATTTT. Its protein product is CASSGDRGPGNTIYF.

This chain joins TRBV28 and TRBJ1-1, with D perhaps TRBD1 (6 bases). The CDR3 totals 14 residues. V shed 5 bases and J shed 4 bases, with 14 bases lying between them. Germline loops: CDR1 MDHEN, CDR2 SYDVKM. Written as DNA, the CDR3 is TGTGCCAGCAGTCCAGGGGAATGGGCCACTGAAGCTTTCTTT. Amino acids: CASSPGEWATEAFF.

The chain employs TRBV6-5 and TRBJ2-3; the D is unclear. V lost 7 bases to trimming and J lost 4 bases, with 12 bases between them. The CDR3 covers 13 residues. CDR1 and CDR2 (germline): MNHEY, SVGAGI. CDR3 amino acids: CASTSFLADTQYF. The DNA of the CDR3 is TGTGCCAGCACGAGTTTTCTCGCAGATACGCAGTATTTT.

V usage is TRBV7-9 and J usage is TRBJ2-3; 8 bases line up with TRBD1. V shed 5 bases, J shed 0 bases, and the junction held 10 bases outside the gene matches. The CDR3 spans 17 residues. Germline loops: CDR1 SEHNR, CDR2 FQNEAQ (reference sequence). CDR3 region: CASSPPGGGLSTDTQYF. The CDR3 DNA sequence: TGTGCCAGCAGCCCCCCAGGGGGCGGACTCAGCACAGATACGCAGTATTTT.

This clone was recorded once. V gene TRBV29-1 combines with J gene TRBJ2-7; D might be TRBD2 (6 bases). The germline CDR1 and CDR2 sequences are SQVTM and ANQGSEA. The ends were cut back, 4 bases at V and 1 base at J, with 11 bases in the middle. The CDR3 consists of 13 residues. As DNA, the CDR3 is TGCAGCGTTGTGGGACTGGATTCCTACGAGCAGTACTTC. Encoded protein: CSVVGLDSYEQYF.

The chain combines TRBV29-1 with TRBJ2-2; D is unclear. Trimming cost V 3 bases and J 7 bases, with 15 bases left between them. CDR1 and CDR2 (germline): SQVTM, ANQGSEA. CDR3 size: 14 residues. CDR3: CSVDGQTGVGELFF. DNA for the CDR3: TGCAGCGTTGACGGCCAGACCGGTGTCGGGGAGCTGTTTTTT.

V and J are TRBV5-1 and TRBJ2-5; a weak D match, TRBD1 (6 bases). V was clipped by 4 bases and J by 5 bases, with 21 bases between them. This CDR3 is 16 amino acids long. The germline V gene encodes CDR1 SGHRS and CDR2 YFSETQ. The CDR3 here is CASSRAAQTGLETQYF. The CDR3 bases are TGCGCCAGCAGCCGGGCCGCCCAAACAGGGTTGGAGACCCAGTACTTC.

CDR3 amino acids: CASSPSRDWNYEQYF. The CDR3 DNA follows: TGCGCCAGCAGCCCTTCCAGGGACTGGAACTACGAGCAGTACTTC. The chain couples TRBV5-1 to TRBJ2-7, with a tentative D call TRBD2 (6 bases). Germline CDR1 is SGHRS and CDR2 is YFSETQ. The ends were cut back, 4 bases at V and 3 bases at J, with 17 bases in the middle. The CDR3 consists of 15 residues.